This TCR beta chain was identified during a study of radiotherapy plus CTLA-4 blockade in lung cancer. Study observations and caveats: Blood-borne expansion of tumor-derived TCR clones followed radiotherapy plus ipilimumab.

Trimming removed 3 bases at V and 8 bases at J, with 13 bases between. The length of the CDR3 is 13 residues. Germline assignment: CDR1 MNHEY and CDR2 SMNVEV (reference sequence). Profiled with immunoSEQ multiplex PCR; TCRdb holds only in-frame clones, not every one. The sample has over 100,000 clones, roughly 80% seen once. Details on this clone: The antigen is unknown.

The chain employs TRBV27 and TRBJ1-2; the D is unclear. Sequences were derived from peripheral blood, sampled from a patient treated with radiotherapy plus ipilimumab. The sequence was collected from a human donor with non-small cell lung cancer that progressed on radiotherapy plus ipilimumab. Some clones in this sample may be carry-over from other donors' samples. CDR3 loop: CASSFITEYGYTF. As DNA, the CDR3 is TGTGCCAGCAGTTTTATCACAGAGTACGGCTACACCTTC.